This T cell receptor (beta chain) emerged from a study of cytomegalovirus exposure and HLA in healthy donors. Overall study context: The same platform was used for the approximately 110 validation repertoires and the roughly 700 first-cohort repertoires, a later analysis reported.

The donors belonged to the roughly 120-subject validation cohort, separate from the roughly 670-subject first cohort. J was trimmed by 5 bases and V by 6 bases; bases with no gene match: 9. The CDR3 runs 15 residues. Germline CDR1 reads MNHEY; CDR2 reads SVGAGI. Data came from immunoSEQ multiplex PCR; TCRdb stores just in-frame clones and leaves some out. The data show about 98,000 clones, about 90% seen once. Study-level findings and limits: The classifier reportedly diagnosed cytomegalovirus status with high sensitivity and specificity.

A remark on this clone: No antigen is known for it.

The receptor comes from a man aged 18 to 30 in good health and CMV-seropositive. The rearrangement links TRBV6-5 to TRBJ2-1, with 8 bases aligning to TRBD2. Specimen: PBMCs. The CDR3, as DNA: TGTGCCAGCAGGAAAGCCGGGACTAGTAACAATGAGCAGTTCTTC. It translates to CASRKAGTSNNEQFF.